One and the same sample provided the 24 T cell receptor beta chains below, sequenced in a study of human T cells and chemical hapten exposure. Time point specified: patch test 2, 6 weeks after DPC sensitization. As to treatment: therapeutic diphenylcyclopropenone sensitization with weekly scalp DPC. TCRdb processed the RACE reads anew with MiXCR; each CDR3 protein has one entry. The sample records a few hundred thousand distinct CDR3 sequences, about 6% being singletons. The source was whole blood, collected in connection with sensitization to the hapten diphenylcyclopropenone (DPC). These receptors were obtained from a woman between 18 and 30 years old with alopecia areata. Some clones in this sample may be carry-over from other donors' samples.

This clonotype has a handful of counts. This chain connects TRBV2 to TRBJ2-3, with D unclear. The CDR3 is made up of 17 amino acids. V lost 3 bases, J lost 1 base, and 17 bases lay in between. Germline loops: CDR1 SNHLY, CDR2 FYNNEI. CDR3 nucleotides: TGTGCCAGCAGTGAGAGTCCAAGACCTGGCGGCACAGATACGCAGTATTTT. This gives the protein CASSESPRPGGTDTQYF. Together with reference TRBV2 and TRBJ2-3, the CDR3 gives the full variable domain: EPEVTQTPSHQVTQMGQEVILRCVPISNHLYFYWYRQILGQKVEFLVSFYNNEISEKSEIFDDQFSVERPDGSNFTLKIRSTKLEDSAMYFCASSESPRPGGTDTQYFGPGTRLTVL.

The table lists this clonotype with many counts. This chain links TRBV6-5 with TRBJ1-2, with D perhaps TRBD1 (5 bases). This CDR3 is built from 14 residues. Germline values: CDR1 MNHEY, CDR2 SVGAGI. V dropped 6 bases and J dropped 6 bases, with 17 bases sitting between them. CDR3 sequence (DNA): TGTGCCAGCAGCTCGCCCTTGGGGCCTAATGGCTACACCTTC. Amino acid sequence: CASSSPLGPNGYTF.

The J gene is TRBJ2-3, the V gene TRBV20-1, with 9 bases aligning to TRBD1. Trimming cost V 6 bases and J 2 bases; bases outside gene matches: 6. CDR3 length: 14 residues. CDR1 is DFQATT and CDR2 is SNEGSKA in the germline V gene (reference sequence). CDR3 sequence (DNA): TGCAGTGCCCCGGGACAGGGCCTCACAGATACGCAGTATTTT. Its protein is CSAPGQGLTDTQYF.

This clonotype was observed a few times. The chain's CDR3 is CASSLSRLAGGDTQYF. The CDR3 nucleotides read TGTGCCAGCAGTTTATCCCGTCTAGCGGGGGGGGATACGCAGTATTTT. The chain employs TRBV28 and TRBJ2-3, with TRBD2 matching 12 bases. CDR3 size: 16 residues. Germline V gives CDR1 MDHEN, CDR2 SYDVKM. V lost 1 base to trimming and J lost 6 bases; unmatched junction nucleotides: 5.

This clonotype was observed at least ten times. The rearrangement joins TRBV7-2 to TRBJ2-3; 11 bases align to TRBD2. Trimming removed 5 bases from V and 6 bases from J; junction bases left unmatched: 16. Per germline, CDR1 SGHTA and CDR2 FQGNSA. The CDR3 is 18 amino acids. The CDR3 loop reads CASSTQPVAGGFEDTQYF. The CDR3, as DNA: TGTGCCAGCAGCACACAACCGGTAGCGGGGGGGTTCGAGGATACGCAGTATTTT. The variable domain in full, with the rest retrieved from reference TRBV7-2 and TRBJ2-3, is GAGVSQSPSNKVTEKGKDVELRCDPISGHTALYWYRQSLGQGLEFLIYFQGNSAPDKSGLPSDRFSAERTGGSVSTLTIQRTQQEDSAVYLCASSTQPVAGGFEDTQYFGPGTRLTVL.

This clonotype was counted ten times or more. The chain combines TRBV18 with TRBJ1-1; no clear D. The CDR3 totals 14 residues. Trimming removed 0 bases from V and 7 bases from J, with 12 bases in between. Germline loops: CDR1 KGHSH, CDR2 LQKENI. CDR3: CASSPPSQVNEAFF. The DNA of the CDR3 is TGTGCCAGCTCACCACCGAGTCAGGTGAATGAAGCTTTCTTT.

The V and J genes are TRBV29-1 and TRBJ2-5; D perhaps matches TRBD2 (5 bases). This CDR3 comprises 15 residues. V dropped 0 bases and J dropped 5 bases, with 16 bases sitting between them. The V gene's germline CDR1 is SQVTM and CDR2 ANQGSEA. Here the CDR3 reads CSVEDQLDPLETQYF. CDR3 nucleotide sequence: TGCAGCGTTGAAGATCAACTAGACCCCTTGGAGACCCAGTACTTC.

The chain combines TRBV6-2 or TRBV6-3 with TRBJ2-3; D remains ambiguous. The CDR3 has 13 residues. Germline CDR1 MNHEY, CDR2 SVGEGT. Trimming removed 7 bases from V and 0 bases from J, with 8 bases in between. The CDR3 loop is CASKASSTDTQYF. Here the CDR3 DNA reads TGTGCCAGCAAGGCATCTAGCACAGATACGCAGTATTTT.

This clonotype was seen repeatedly, ten times or more. The chain joins TRBV12-3 or TRBV12-4 to TRBJ1-1, with unresolved D. This CDR3 has 12 amino acids. Deletions cut 3 bases from V and 4 bases from J, with 6 bases between. The CDR3 sequence: CASSFTSTEAFF. In DNA, the CDR3 is TGTGCCAGCAGTTTTACTTCCACTGAAGCTTTCTTT.

This clonotype was seen repeatedly, ten times or more. The rearrangement links TRBV27 to TRBJ2-7, with 8 bases that match TRBD1. V lost 6 bases, J lost 7 bases, and 14 bases stayed unmatched. In germline, CDR1 is MNHEY, CDR2 SMNVEV (reference sequence). The CDR3 totals 15 residues. CDR3 sequence (DNA): TGTGCCAGCAGCCTTTCCCGGACAGGGCTTCGAGAGCAGTACTTC. This sequence encodes CASSLSRTGLREQYF.

This clonotype was recorded at least ten times. The chain links TRBV20-1 to TRBJ2-5; no reliable D call. V lost 4 bases and J 1 base, leaving 1 base between the germline ends. Germline V gives CDR1 DFQATT, CDR2 SNEGSKA (reference sequence). The CDR3 length is 10 residues. CDR3 nucleotides: TGCAGTGCTATCCAAGAGACCCAGTACTTC. This sequence encodes CSAIQETQYF.

This clonotype showed up many times. V usage is TRBV6-2 or TRBV6-3 and J usage is TRBJ1-5; D is uncertain. This CDR3 is built from 15 residues. Between the trimmed V and J ends, which lost 5 bases and 3 bases, there was a span of 14 bases. Germline values: CDR1 MNHEY, CDR2 SVGEGT. CDR3 bases: TGTGCCAGCAGTCTAGACGGGCGGGACAATCAGCCCCAGCATTTT. It translates to CASSLDGRDNQPQHF.

This clonotype showed up just a few times. This chain connects TRBV5-6 to TRBJ1-6; 11 bases are shared with TRBD1. Germline lookup yields CDR1 SGHDT and CDR2 YYEEEE. The CDR3 has 21 residues. The V and J ends lost 3 bases and 1 base, in that order; junction bases with no gene match: 15. As DNA, the CDR3 is TGTGCCAGCAGCTGGAGACGGACAGGGGGCAGGAGGGAGTCCTATAATTCACCCCTCCACTTT. Its protein is CASSWRRTGGRRESYNSPLHF.

There are many counts of this clonotype. The chain combines TRBV21-1 with TRBJ1-2. TRBV21-1 is a recognized pseudogene. CDR3 size: 15 residues. The CDR3 region has the DNA TGTGCCAGCACCACCCAGGGCCTTCCTCTTTATGGCTACACCTTC. As protein: CASTTQGLPLYGYTF.

This clonotype was counted only a few times. J is TRBJ1-2 and V is TRBV7-2; a possible D gene is TRBD1 (6 bases). The CDR3 is 14 amino acids. CDR1 is SGHTA and CDR2 is FQGNSA in the germline V gene. The germline V and J ends were trimmed by 1 base and 0 bases, with 6 bases remaining between them. CDR3 loop: CASSLGDTNYGYTF. In DNA form, the CDR3 reads TGTGCCAGCAGCTTAGGGGACACTAACTATGGCTACACCTTC.

This clonotype was detected ten times or more. The DNA of the CDR3 is TGTGCCAGCAGCTTTAGTTCCATGAACACTGAAGCTTTCTTT. Encoded protein: CASSFSSMNTEAFF. The rearrangement links TRBV7-8 to TRBJ1-1; D unclear. V dropped 3 bases and J dropped 0 bases, with 8 bases sitting between them. The CDR3 spans 14 residues. Germline V gene lookup returns CDR1 SGHVS and CDR2 FQNEAQ. Variable domain in full (rest from reference TRBV7-8 and TRBJ1-1): GAGVSQSPRYKVAKRGQDVALRCDPISGHVSLFWYQQALGQGPEFLTYFQNEAQLDKSGLPSDRFFAERPEGSVSTLKIQRTQQEDSAVYLCASSFSSMNTEAFFGQGTRLTVV.

This clonotype was counted between two and nine times. The V and J genes are TRBV6-1 and TRBJ2-5, with TRBD2 identical over 13 bases. The CDR3 has 19 amino acids. Looked up from germline, CDR1 is MNHNS and CDR2 is SASEGT. V trimming: 2 bases; J trimming: 1 base; junction bases outside the gene matches: 10. For the CDR3, the DNA is TGTGCCAGCAGTGAAATTTTGGCGGGACTAGCGGGGCCCCAAGAGACCCAGTACTTC. Protein: CASSEILAGLAGPQETQYF.

The chain has TRBV5-6 and TRBJ2-7; possibly TRBD2 for D (6 bases). Trimming cost V 0 bases and J 6 bases, with 13 bases left between them. Per germline, CDR1 SGHDT and CDR2 YYEEEE. This CDR3 comprises 14 residues. The CDR3 here is CASSLVWAGPEQYF. CDR3 nucleotide sequence: TGTGCCAGCAGCTTGGTGTGGGCGGGGCCCGAGCAGTACTTC. Looking up the rest from reference TRBV5-6 and TRBJ2-7 gives the full variable domain: DAGVTQSPTHLIKTRGQQVTLRCSPKSGHDTVSWYQQALGQGPQFIFQYYEEEERQRGNFPDRFSGHQFPNYSSELNVNALLLGDSALYLCASSLVWAGPEQYFGPGTRLTVT.

This clonotype appeared many times. This chain joins TRBV6-2 or TRBV6-3 and TRBJ1-5; no clear D. Per germline, CDR1 MNHEY and CDR2 SVGEGT. The CDR3 spans 15 residues. V was trimmed by 4 bases and J by 7 bases, leaving 17 bases between them. The CDR3 region has the DNA TGTGCCAGCAGTTCATCCTACACGGGTTTACAGCCCCAGCATTTT. Translated, it gives CASSSSYTGLQPQHF.

This clonotype was seen more than once but under ten times. V is TRBV5-1 and J is TRBJ2-2; 7 bases are shared with TRBD2. J gave up 6 bases and V 7 bases, and 3 bases lay outside the gene matches. CDR1 is SGHRS and CDR2 is YFSETQ in the germline V gene. The CDR3 loop spans 12 amino acids. The CDR3 loop reads CASAGVSGELFF. The CDR3 DNA reads as TGCGCCAGCGCGGGGGTATCCGGGGAGCTGTTTTTT. The full variable domain, its missing parts supplied by reference TRBV5-1 and TRBJ2-2, is KAGVTQTPRYLIKTRGQQVTLSCSPISGHRSVSWYQQTPGQGLQFLFEYFSETQRNKGNFPGRFSGRQFSNSRSEMNVSTLELGDSALYLCASAGVSGELFFGEGSRLTVL.

The rearrangement links TRBV2 to TRBJ1-1; no reliable D call. The germline V and J ends were trimmed by 1 base and 2 bases, with 5 bases remaining between them. Germline CDR1 SNHLY, CDR2 FYNNEI. There are 13 residues in the CDR3. CDR3: CASSEGINTEAFF. The CDR3 bases are TGTGCCAGCAGTGAAGGGATAAACACTGAAGCTTTCTTT.

This clonotype has a handful of counts. V usage is TRBV10-3 and J usage is TRBJ2-3; D is possibly TRBD1 or TRBD2 (5 bases each). The ends were cut back, 1 base at V and 6 bases at J, with 11 bases in the middle. CDR3 length equals 14 residues. CDR1 is ENHRY and CDR2 is SYGVKD in the germline V gene. CDR3 loop: CAISEFGASDTQYF. The CDR3 DNA follows: TGTGCCATCAGTGAGTTCGGGGCGTCGGATACGCAGTATTTT.

The sample holds many counts of this clonotype. The chain has TRBV12-3 or TRBV12-4 and TRBJ1-2; D not certain. The CDR3 contains 13 residues. V was shortened by 7 bases and J by 7 bases, with 16 bases between the two germline ends. CDR3 sequence: CASTPSRTTGYTF. The DNA for the CDR3 is TGTGCCAGCACCCCTTCCCGAACTACTGGCTACACCTTC.

This clonotype was counted between two and nine times. The chain employs TRBV10-3 and TRBJ1-1; TRBD1 agrees at 8 bases. Per germline, CDR1 ENHRY and CDR2 SYGVKD. The CDR3 spans 15 residues. Losses at the gene ends were 2 bases for V and 3 bases for J; bases not matched to a gene: 5. CDR3 in amino acids: CAISENRDRYTEAFF. CDR3 DNA: TGTGCCATCAGTGAGAACCGGGACAGGTACACTGAAGCTTTCTTT.